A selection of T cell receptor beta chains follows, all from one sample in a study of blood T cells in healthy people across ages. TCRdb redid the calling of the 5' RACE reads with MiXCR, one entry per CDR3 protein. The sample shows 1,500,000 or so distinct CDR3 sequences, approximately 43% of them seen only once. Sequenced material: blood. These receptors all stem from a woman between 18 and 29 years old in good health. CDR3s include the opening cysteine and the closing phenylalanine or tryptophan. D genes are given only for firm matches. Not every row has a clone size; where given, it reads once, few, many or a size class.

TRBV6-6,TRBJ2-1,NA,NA,CASNGGARYNEQFF,TGTGCCAGCAATGGGGGGGCGCGGTACAATGAGCAGTTCTTC
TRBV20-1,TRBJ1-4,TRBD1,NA,CSAPPGQYNEKLFF,TGCAGTGCTCCCCCGGGACAGTATAATGAAAAACTGTTTTTT
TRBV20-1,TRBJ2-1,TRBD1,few,CSALMTGRNYNEQFF,TGCAGTGCTCTAATGACAGGGAGAAACTACAATGAGCAGTTCTTC
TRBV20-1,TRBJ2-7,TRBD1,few,CSARTGRYEQYF,TGCAGTGCTAGGACAGGGCGCTACGAGCAGTACTTC
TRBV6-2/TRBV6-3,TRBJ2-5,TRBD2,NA,CASSYSGGRQETQYF,TGTGCCAGCAGTTATAGCGGGGGCCGTCAAGAGACCCAGTACTTC
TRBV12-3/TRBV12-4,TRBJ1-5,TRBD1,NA,CASSFFTGGVAGNQPQHF,TGTGCCAGCAGTTTTTTCACAGGGGGTGTGGCGGGCAATCAGCCCCAGCATTTT
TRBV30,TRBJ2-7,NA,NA,CAWSVLRTLSYEQYF,TGTGCCTGGAGTGTATTAAGAACCCTAAGCTACGAGCAGTACTTC
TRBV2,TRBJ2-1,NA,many,CASKGNEQFF,TGTGCCAGCAAGGGCAATGAGCAGTTCTTC
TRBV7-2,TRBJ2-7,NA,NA,CASSLVGTEVSYEQYF,TGTGCCAGCAGCTTAGTGGGGACCGAAGTCTCCTACGAGCAGTACTTC
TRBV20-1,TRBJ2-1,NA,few,CSARALRDTTNEQFF,TGCAGTGCTAGGGCGCTGCGCGATACGACCAATGAGCAGTTCTTC
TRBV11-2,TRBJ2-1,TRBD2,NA,CASSLASGVEQFF,TGTGCCAGCAGCTTAGCTAGCGGGGTAGAGCAGTTCTTC
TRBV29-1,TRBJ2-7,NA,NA,CSVARAGAYNEQYF,TGCAGCGTTGCTAGGGCAGGTGCATACAATGAGCAGTACTTC
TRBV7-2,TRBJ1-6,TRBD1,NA,CASSEQGAGYSPLHF,TGTGCCAGCAGCGAACAGGGGGCGGGATATTCACCCCTCCACTTT
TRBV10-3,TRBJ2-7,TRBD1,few,CAISESTGALGYF,TGTGCCATCAGTGAATCGACAGGGGCCTTGGGGTACTTC
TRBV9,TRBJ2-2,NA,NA,CASSAPIGIFNGELFF,TGTGCCAGCAGCGCACCTATAGGGATTTTTAACGGGGAGCTGTTTTTT
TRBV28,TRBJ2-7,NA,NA,CASSYLSVSSYNEQYF,TGTGCCAGCAGTTACCTATCTGTTAGCTCCTACAATGAGCAGTACTTC
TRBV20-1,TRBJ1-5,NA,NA,CSARDAYSNQPQHF,TGCAGTGCTAGAGATGCCTATAGCAATCAGCCCCAGCATTTT
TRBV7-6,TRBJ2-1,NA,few,CASSISVGGNDNGQFF,TGTGCCAGCAGCATTAGCGTGGGCGGGAATGACAATGGGCAGTTCTTC
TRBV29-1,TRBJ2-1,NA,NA,CSVERRGAWSYSEQFF,TGCAGCGTTGAAAGACGGGGGGCGTGGTCCTACAGTGAGCAGTTCTTC
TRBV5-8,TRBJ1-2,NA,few,CASSFRARDFGYTF,TGTGCCAGCAGCTTCCGGGCTCGAGATTTTGGCTACACCTTC
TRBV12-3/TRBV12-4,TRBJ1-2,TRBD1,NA,CASGPGQGKGGYTF,TGTGCCAGCGGCCCCGGACAGGGGAAAGGTGGCTACACCTTC
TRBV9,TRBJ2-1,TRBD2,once,CASKTSLAGVHEQFF,TGTGCCAGCAAAACTTCACTAGCGGGAGTCCATGAGCAGTTCTTC
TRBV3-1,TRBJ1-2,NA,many,CASSSNRDRYNYGYTF,TGTGCCAGCAGCTCCAACCGGGACCGATATAACTATGGCTACACCTTC
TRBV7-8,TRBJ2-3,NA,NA,CASSLEQFSTDTQYF,TGTGCCAGCAGCTTAGAACAGTTTAGCACAGATACGCAGTATTTT
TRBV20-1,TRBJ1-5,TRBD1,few,CSARAGTADQPQHF,TGCAGTGCTAGGGCCGGGACAGCCGACCAGCCCCAGCATTTT
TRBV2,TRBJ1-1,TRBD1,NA,CASSEGQGPISEAFF,TGTGCCAGCAGTGAGGGACAGGGGCCCATTAGTGAAGCTTTCTTT
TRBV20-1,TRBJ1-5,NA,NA,CSATTVVSNQPQHF,TGCAGTGCAACGACAGTAGTAAGCAATCAGCCCCAGCATTTT